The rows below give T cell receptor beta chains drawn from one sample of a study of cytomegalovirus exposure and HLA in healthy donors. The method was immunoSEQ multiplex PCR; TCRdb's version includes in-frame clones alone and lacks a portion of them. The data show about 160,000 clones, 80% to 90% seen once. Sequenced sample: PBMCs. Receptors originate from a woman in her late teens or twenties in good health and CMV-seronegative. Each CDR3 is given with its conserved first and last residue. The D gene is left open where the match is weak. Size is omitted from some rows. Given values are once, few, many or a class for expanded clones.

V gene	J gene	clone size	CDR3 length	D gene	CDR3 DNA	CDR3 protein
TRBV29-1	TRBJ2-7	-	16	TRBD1	TGCAGCGTCGTAGACAATACCGGGACAGGGACCTACGAGCAGTACTTC	CSVVDNTGTGTYEQYF
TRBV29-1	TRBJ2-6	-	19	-	TGCAGCGTTGAAGATAGGGGGACGGGCCTGGGAACTGGGGCCAACGTCCTGACTTTC	CSVEDRGTGLGTGANVLTF
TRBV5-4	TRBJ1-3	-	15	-	TGTGCCAGCAGCTTGGACCTGGGCGCTGGAAACACCATATATTTT	CASSLDLGAGNTIYF
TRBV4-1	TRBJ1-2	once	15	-	TGCGCCAGCAGCCAAGATTTGGGGGGAAGTAATGGCTACACCTTC	CASSQDLGGSNGYTF
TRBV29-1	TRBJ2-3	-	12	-	TGCAGCGGGAACAGGGGCACAGATACGCAGTATTTT	CSGNRGTDTQYF
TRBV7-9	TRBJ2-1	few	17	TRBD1	TGTGCCAGCAGCGCTTTTTCGGGGACAGGGGCCATCAATGAGCAGTTCTTC	CASSAFSGTGAINEQFF
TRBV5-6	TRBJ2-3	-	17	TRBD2	TGTGCCAGCAGCTCCCGGACTAGCGGGAGAGTTTCCGATACGCAGTATTTT	CASSSRTSGRVSDTQYF
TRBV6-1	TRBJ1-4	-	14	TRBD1	TGTGCCAGCACCGGGACAGGCCCTTCTGAAAAACTGTTTTTT	CASTGTGPSEKLFF
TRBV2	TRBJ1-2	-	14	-	TGTGCCAGCAGGAACCCCTACGGGGACTATGGCTACACCTTC	CASRNPYGDYGYTF
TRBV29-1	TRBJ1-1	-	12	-	TGCAGCGTCCAGGAGGCAGAACTTGAAGCTTTCTTT	CSVQEAELEAFF
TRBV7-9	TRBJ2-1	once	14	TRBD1	TGTGCCAGCAGCGGCTGGGACAGTATCGATGAGCAGTTCTTC	CASSGWDSIDEQFF
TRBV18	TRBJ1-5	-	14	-	TGTGCCAGCTCGCCTCAGGGTTCCAATCAGCCCCAGCATTTT	CASSPQGSNQPQHF
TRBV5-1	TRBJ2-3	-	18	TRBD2	TGCGCCAGCAGCCTGCTGAGGCTGCGGGAGGGCATCCCAGATACGCAGTATTTT	CASSLLRLREGIPDTQYF
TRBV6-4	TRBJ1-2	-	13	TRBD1	TGTGCCAGCAGTGAAGGGGGCCACTATGGCTACACCTTC	CASSEGGHYGYTF
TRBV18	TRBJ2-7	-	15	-	TGTGCCAGCTCACCACAGGACAGTATTTCCTACGAGCAGTACTTC	CASSPQDSISYEQYF
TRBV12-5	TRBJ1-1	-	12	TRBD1	TGTGCTAGTGGTTCAGGGGGAAGGGATGCTTTCTTT	CASGSGGRDAFF
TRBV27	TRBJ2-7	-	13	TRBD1	TGTGCCAGCAGACGGACAGGGACGTGGGAGCAGTACTTC	CASRRTGTWEQYF